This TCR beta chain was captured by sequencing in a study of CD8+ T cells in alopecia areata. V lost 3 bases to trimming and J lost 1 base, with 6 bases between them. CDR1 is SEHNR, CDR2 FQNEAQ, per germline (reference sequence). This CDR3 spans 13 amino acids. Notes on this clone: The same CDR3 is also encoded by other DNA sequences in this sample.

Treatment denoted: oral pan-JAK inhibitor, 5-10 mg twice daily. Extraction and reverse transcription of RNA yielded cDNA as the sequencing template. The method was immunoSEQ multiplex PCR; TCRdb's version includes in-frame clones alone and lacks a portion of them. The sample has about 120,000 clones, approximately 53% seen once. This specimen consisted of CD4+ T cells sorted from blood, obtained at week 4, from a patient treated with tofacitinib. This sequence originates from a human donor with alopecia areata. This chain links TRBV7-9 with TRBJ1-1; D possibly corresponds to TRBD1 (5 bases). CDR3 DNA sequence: TGTGCCAGCAGCTTCGGGGGGAACACTGAAGCTTTCTTT. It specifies CASSFGGNTEAFF.